This T cell receptor beta chain was sequenced during a study of Graves' ophthalmopathy and Graves' hyperthyroidism. About the research overall: Prior to any treatment, peripheral blood was collected at the time of initial diagnosis.

The PBMC fraction was derived from about 9.5 ml of fresh peripheral blood. Germline V gene lookup returns CDR1 SQVTM and CDR2 ANQGSEA. This CDR3 is built from 14 residues. Trimming cost V 4 bases and J 4 bases, with 17 bases left between them. The authors amplified TCR beta CDR3 regions from RNA transcripts. First-round RT-PCR used HTBI primers; second-round multiplex PCR followed. TCRdb itself ran the multiplex PCR reads through MiXCR, one entry per CDR3 protein. The sample contains 650,000 to 900,000 distinct CDR3 sequences, 35% to 50% of which appear only once. Comment on this clonotype: The conserved final phenylalanine or tryptophan is absent from the CDR3, which likely points to a read error.

The chain recombines TRBV29-1 with TRBJ2-7, with D perhaps TRBD1 (6 bases). The sequence was collected from an adult man with Graves' ophthalmopathy. Sequencing input: peripheral blood. In DNA, the CDR3 is TGCAGCGTTGTGGGGGCAGGGGCTATTTACGAGCAGTACTGC. This sequence encodes CSVVGAGAIYEQYC.